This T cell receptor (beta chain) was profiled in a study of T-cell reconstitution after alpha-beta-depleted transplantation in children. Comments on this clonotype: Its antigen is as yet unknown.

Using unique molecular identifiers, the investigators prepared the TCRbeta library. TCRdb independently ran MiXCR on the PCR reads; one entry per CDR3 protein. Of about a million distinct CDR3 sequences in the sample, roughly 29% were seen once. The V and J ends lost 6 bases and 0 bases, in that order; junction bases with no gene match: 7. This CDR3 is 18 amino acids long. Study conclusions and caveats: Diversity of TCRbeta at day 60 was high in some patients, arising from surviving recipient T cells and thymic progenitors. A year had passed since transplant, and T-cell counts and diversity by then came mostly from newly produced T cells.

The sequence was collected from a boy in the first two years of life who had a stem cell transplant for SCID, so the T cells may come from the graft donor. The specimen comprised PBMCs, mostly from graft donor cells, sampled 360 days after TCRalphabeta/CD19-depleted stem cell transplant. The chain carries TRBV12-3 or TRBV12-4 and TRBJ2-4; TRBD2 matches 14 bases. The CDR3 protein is CASRGLAGADLAKNIQYF. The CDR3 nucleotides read TGTGCCAGCAGGGGACTAGCGGGGGCCGATCTAGCCAAAAACATTCAGTACTTC.